This passage covers 27 T cell receptor beta chains from one sample sequenced in a study of technical replicates of blood from a few donors. Data came from immunoSEQ multiplex PCR; TCRdb stores just in-frame clones and leaves some out. The table lists approximately 85,000 clones, 94% of them singletons. Sequencing was performed on T cells isolated from PBMCs. The receptors come from a human donor in good health.

CDR3 DNA: TGTGCCAGCAGGGAACAGGGGGGCCTCCCAGGGCAGTACTTC. Amino acid sequence: CASREQGGLPGQYF. The V gene is TRBV2, the J gene TRBJ2-7, with TRBD1 identical over 8 bases. The CDR3 spans 14 residues. J was trimmed by 9 bases and V by 6 bases; bases with no gene match: 13. CDR1 is SNHLY, CDR2 FYNNEI, per germline.

The chain recombines TRBV11-2 with TRBJ2-1; D unclear. This CDR3 has 16 residues. In germline, CDR1 is SGHAT, CDR2 FQNNGV. Trimming removed 3 bases at V and 4 bases at J, with 16 bases between. CDR3 DNA sequence: TGTGCCAGCAGCTTCCCTCCTCTCGAGCCATACAATGAGCAGTTCTTC. Translated, it gives CASSFPPLEPYNEQFF.

The CDR3 is CASSFTPGFKETQYF. The DNA of the CDR3 is TGCGCCAGCAGTTTCACGCCGGGGTTTAAAGAGACCCAGTACTTC. V and J are TRBV5-1 and TRBJ2-5; possible D gene TRBD2, 5 bases. CDR1 and CDR2 from the germline V gene are SGHRS and YFSETQ. CDR3 length equals 15 residues. Between the trimmed V and J ends, which lost 5 bases and 3 bases, there was a span of 17 bases.

This sequence joins TRBV6-4 and TRBJ2-3; 10 bases align to TRBD2. With V trimmed by 3 bases and J by 2 bases, 2 bases remained unmatched. The length of the CDR3 is 15 residues. Germline V gene lookup returns CDR1 MRHNA and CDR2 SNTAGT. The CDR3 nucleotides read TGTGCCAGCAGTGATACTAGCGGGGTCACAGATACGCAGTATTTT. As protein: CASSDTSGVTDTQYF.

This chain uses TRBV28 with TRBJ1-1; D uncertain. The CDR3 runs to 14 residues. Trimming cost V 6 bases and J 4 bases, with 15 bases left between them. CDR1 and CDR2 from the germline V gene are MDHEN and SYDVKM. DNA for the CDR3: TGTGCCAGCAGCCAACTTCGGTTTGTCACTGAAGCTTTCTTT. Residues: CASSQLRFVTEAFF.

V usage is TRBV2 and J usage is TRBJ2-7; 7 bases align to TRBD1. CDR3 size: 12 residues. V lost 6 bases to trimming and J lost 3 bases; unmatched junction nucleotides: 2. Germline loops: CDR1 SNHLY, CDR2 FYNNEI. The CDR3 sequence is CASRGDSYEQYF. The DNA of the CDR3 is TGTGCCAGCAGGGGGGACAGCTACGAGCAGTACTTC. The full variable domain, completed using reference TRBV2 and TRBJ2-7, is EPEVTQTPSHQVTQMGQEVILRCVPISNHLYFYWYRQILGQKVEFLVSFYNNEISEKSEIFDDQFSVERPDGSNFTLKIRSTKLEDSAMYFCASRGDSYEQYFGPGTRLTVT.

This CDR3 reads CASSQTPTDRAGYTF. The CDR3 coding sequence is TGTGCCAGCAGCCAAACTCCCACGGACAGGGCTGGCTACACCTTC. The rearrangement links TRBV7-9 to TRBJ1-2; TRBD1 matches at 8 bases. This CDR3 spans 15 amino acids. Germline V gives CDR1 SEHNR, CDR2 FQNEAQ (reference sequence). The V gene end was trimmed by 5 bases and the J gene end by 7 bases; junction bases not matched to a gene: 12.

V usage is TRBV5-6 and J usage is TRBJ1-1; D is unclear. The CDR3 is made up of 17 amino acids. Germline-derived CDR1 and CDR2 are SGHDT and YYEEEE. V lost 4 bases, J lost 5 bases, and 24 bases lay in between. The CDR3 loop is CASSRRLGVMGKTEAFF. The CDR3 nucleotides read TGTGCCAGCAGCCGAAGATTGGGAGTAATGGGCAAAACTGAAGCTTTCTTT. Together with reference TRBV5-6 and TRBJ1-1, the CDR3 gives the full variable domain: DAGVTQSPTHLIKTRGQQVTLRCSPKSGHDTVSWYQQALGQGPQFIFQYYEEEERQRGNFPDRFSGHQFPNYSSELNVNALLLGDSALYLCASSRRLGVMGKTEAFFGQGTRLTVV.

The rearrangement links TRBV11-2 to TRBJ1-2; D is unclear. V was trimmed by 7 bases and J by 6 bases, leaving 21 bases between them. The CDR3 totals 15 residues. Germline CDR1 is SGHAT and CDR2 is FQNNGV. CDR3 bases: TGTGCCAGCACCCCGGAGAGGAGTGAGTCCGATGGCTACACCTTC. It yields the protein CASTPERSESDGYTF. The variable domain in full, completed from reference TRBV11-2 and TRBJ1-2, reads EAGVAQSPRYKIIEKRQSVAFWCNPISGHATLYWYQQILGQGPKLLIQFQNNGVVDDSQLPKDRFSAERLKGVDSTLKIQPAKLEDSAVYLCASTPERSESDGYTFGSGTRLTVV.

The gene calls are TRBV10-3 and TRBJ2-1, with 9 nucleotides matching TRBD1. Losses at the gene ends were 5 bases for V and 1 base for J; bases not matched to a gene: 6. Germline values: CDR1 ENHRY, CDR2 SYGVKD. The CDR3 runs to 16 residues. The CDR3: CAISMGDRESYNEQFF. The CDR3 region has the DNA TGTGCCATCAGTATGGGGGACAGGGAATCCTACAATGAGCAGTTCTTC.

The rearrangement uses TRBV7-9 and TRBJ2-7, with 7 bases lining up with TRBD1. The CDR3 runs to 17 residues. Germline CDR1 and CDR2: SEHNR and FQNEAQ (reference sequence). The V segment lost 2 bases and the J segment 4 bases; nucleotides outside the gene matches: 14. The CDR3 nucleotides read TGTGCCAGCAGCTTACGGGTGGACAGGACAGGACGATACGAGCAGTACTTC. Residues: CASSLRVDRTGRYEQYF. Variable domain in full (rest from reference TRBV7-9 and TRBJ2-7): DTGVSQNPRHKITKRGQNVTFRCDPISEHNRLYWYRQTLGQGPEFLTYFQNEAQLEKSRLLSDRFSAERPKGSFSTLEIQRTEQGDSAMYLCASSLRVDRTGRYEQYFGPGTRLTVT.

A word on this clone: Compared with germline, one end of the junction differs, possibly owing to a read error. V gene TRBV7-7 combines with J gene TRBJ2-1; TRBD2 matches at 8 bases. Germline CDR1 is SSHAT and CDR2 is FNYEAQ (reference sequence). The CDR3 runs to 15 residues. The DNA of the CDR3 is TGTGCTAGCAGCACCTTAGCGGGGCCCTACAATGAGCAGTTCTTC. Translation gives CASSTLAGPYNEQFF.

This rearrangement joins TRBV15 to TRBJ2-5; TRBD2 might be the D (5 bases). The CDR3 sequence is 15 residues long. Germline CDR1 reads LNHNV; CDR2 reads YYDKDF (reference sequence). Trimming removed 0 bases at V and 5 bases at J, with 13 bases between. As DNA, the CDR3 is TGTGCCACCAGCAGAGATCGGGGAGTGGGGGAGACCCAGTACTTC. Translated, it gives CATSRDRGVGETQYF.

The J gene is TRBJ2-2, the V gene TRBV1; TRBD2, the table's D call, lacks a check against the DNA. TRBV1 is a pseudogene segment. The CDR3 covers 17 residues. CDR3 coding DNA: TGCACCAGCAGTAAACCTACGATGGGGGGGATCACCGGGGAGCTGTTTTTT. It codes for CTSSKPTMGGITGELFF.

This clone was counted only a few times. The chain carries TRBV10-1 and TRBJ2-2; D might be TRBD2 (6 bases). CDR1 is WNHNN, CDR2 SYGVQD, per germline (reference sequence). Between the trimmed V and J ends, which lost 3 bases and 5 bases, there was a span of 13 bases. The CDR3 covers 15 residues. CDR3 in DNA: TGCGCCAGCAGTGAAGGGAGCCGGGGGACCGGGGAGCTGTTTTTT. Translation gives CASSEGSRGTGELFF.

The V and J genes are TRBV5-1 and TRBJ1-2, with 8 nucleotides matching TRBD1. Per the germline V gene, CDR1 is SGHRS and CDR2 is YFSETQ. V gave up 3 bases and J gave up 0 bases; unmatched junction bases: 7. This CDR3 is 16 amino acids long. CDR3 DNA sequence: TGCGCCAGCAGCTCTGGACAGGGCGGGACTAACTATGGCTACACCTTC. Translating gives CASSSGQGGTNYGYTF.

The V gene is TRBV19, the J gene TRBJ2-7; 7 bases agree with TRBD1. Trimming took 6 bases from V and 3 from J; bases not matched to a gene: 11. Germline V CDR1 and CDR2: LNHDA, SQIVND (reference sequence). This CDR3 is built from 15 residues. CDR3 sequence (DNA): TGTGCCAGTAGCGCCGCGACAGGGCAAAACTACGAGCAGTACTTC. Protein sequence: CASSAATGQNYEQYF.

V and J are TRBV25-1 and TRBJ1-1, with D perhaps matching TRBD1 (6 bases). V was clipped by 1 base and J by 0 bases, with 12 bases between them. The CDR3 has 16 residues. From germline, CDR1 is MGHDK and CDR2 SYGVNS. CDR3 residues: CASSEFSQGMNTEAFF. The CDR3 coding sequence is TGTGCCAGCAGTGAATTCTCTCAGGGGATGAACACTGAAGCTTTCTTT.

This rearrangement joins TRBV25-1 to TRBJ1-4; D gene uncertain. Germline CDR1 and CDR2: MGHDK and SYGVNS. The length of the CDR3 is 14 residues. Trimming left V 1 base short and J 5 bases short, with 8 bases between. The CDR3 loop is CASSEFIMNEKLFF. The CDR3 DNA is TGTGCCAGCAGTGAATTTATTATGAATGAAAAACTGTTTTTT.

The chain joins TRBV25-1 to TRBJ1-1, with D unresolved. CDR1 is MGHDK, CDR2 SYGVNS, per germline. With 5 bases removed from V and 11 bases from J, the gap between germline ends came to 30 bases. CDR3 length equals 17 residues. In DNA, the CDR3 is TGTGCCAGCAGTCAACTTTTTATCAGTACCGGTAACGCGGAGGCTTTCTTT. Translation gives CASSQLFISTGNAEAFF.

The chain joins TRBV10-1 to TRBJ2-1; TRBD2 might be the D (5 bases). Trimming took 4 bases from V and 7 from J, leaving 14 bases between them. The germline gives CDR1 WNHNN, CDR2 SYGVQD (reference sequence). This CDR3 is 14 amino acids long. The CDR3 DNA reads TGCGCCAGCAGTGTAGGCGGGTTGAGTAATGAGCAGTTCTTC. Its protein product is CASSVGGLSNEQFF.

The rearrangement uses TRBV7-9 and TRBJ2-1; D may be TRBD1 (5 bases). Germline V gene sequence: CDR1 SEHNR, CDR2 FQNEAQ (reference sequence). Trimming took off 3 bases at V and 12 bases at J, with 12 bases between the two ends. This CDR3 is 12 amino acids long. Written as DNA, the CDR3 is TGTGCCAGCAGCTTTGGTCCCCAGGGGCAGTTCTTC. This gives the protein CASSFGPQGQFF. The complete variable domain, with remaining parts taken from reference TRBV7-9 and TRBJ2-1, reads DTGVSQNPRHKITKRGQNVTFRCDPISEHNRLYWYRQTLGQGPEFLTYFQNEAQLEKSRLLSDRFSAERPKGSFSTLEIQRTEQGDSAMYLCASSFGPQGQFFGPGTRLTVL.

The J gene is TRBJ1-1, the V gene TRBV6-4; no clear D gene. CDR3 length equals 15 residues. Looked up from germline, CDR1 is MRHNA and CDR2 is SNTAGT. The germline V and J ends were trimmed by 6 bases and 5 bases, with 19 bases remaining between them. CDR3 protein: CASRKNNLGDTEAFF. CDR3 DNA: TGTGCCAGCAGAAAAAACAACTTAGGAGATACTGAAGCTTTCTTT.

The chain carries TRBV7-7 and TRBJ2-5, with D tentatively TRBD1 (8 bases). The CDR3 covers 15 residues. Germline V CDR1 and CDR2: SSHAT, FNYEAQ (reference sequence). V was clipped by 4 bases and J by 5 bases, with 17 bases between them. DNA of the CDR3: TGTGCCAGCAGCTCCGACAGGGGAGGGTGGGAGACCCAGTACTTC. Encoded protein: CASSSDRGGWETQYF. Drawing the rest from reference TRBV7-7 and TRBJ2-5, the complete variable domain is GAGVSQSPRYKVTKRGQDVTLRCDPISSHATLYWYQQALGQGPEFLTYFNYEAQPDKSGLPSDRFSAERPEGSISTLTIQRTEQRDSAMYRCASSSDRGGWETQYFGPGTRLLVL.

This clone has just a few counts. V and J are TRBV4-2 and TRBJ1-3; 7 bases line up with TRBD1. Germline-derived CDR1 and CDR2 are LGHNA and YNFKEQ. The length of the CDR3 is 19 residues. V shed 0 bases and J 0 bases; nucleotides not matched to a gene: 11. The DNA of the CDR3 is TGTGCCAGCAGCCAAGAATTTCCAGGACAGGTCCACTCTGGAAACACCATATATTTT. Translation: CASSQEFPGQVHSGNTIYF.

There are a few counts of this clone. The chain employs TRBV5-6 and TRBJ2-1; 10 positions match TRBD2. The CDR3 sequence is 14 residues long. The germline gives CDR1 SGHDT, CDR2 YYEEEE. V shed 4 bases and J 6 bases; nucleotides not matched to a gene: 4. DNA for the CDR3: TGTGCCAGCAGCGATAGCGGGGGGCCCAATGAGCAGTTCTTC. Residues: CASSDSGGPNEQFF.

V is TRBV28 and J is TRBJ2-7, with D possibly being TRBD2 (6 bases). The CDR3 sequence is 16 residues long. V lost 5 bases, J lost 0 bases, and 17 bases lay in between. Germline-derived CDR1 and CDR2 are MDHEN and SYDVKM. The CDR3 loop reads CASSAGWEVSSYEQYF. The CDR3 DNA reads as TGTGCCAGCAGTGCAGGGTGGGAGGTATCCTCCTACGAGCAGTACTTC.